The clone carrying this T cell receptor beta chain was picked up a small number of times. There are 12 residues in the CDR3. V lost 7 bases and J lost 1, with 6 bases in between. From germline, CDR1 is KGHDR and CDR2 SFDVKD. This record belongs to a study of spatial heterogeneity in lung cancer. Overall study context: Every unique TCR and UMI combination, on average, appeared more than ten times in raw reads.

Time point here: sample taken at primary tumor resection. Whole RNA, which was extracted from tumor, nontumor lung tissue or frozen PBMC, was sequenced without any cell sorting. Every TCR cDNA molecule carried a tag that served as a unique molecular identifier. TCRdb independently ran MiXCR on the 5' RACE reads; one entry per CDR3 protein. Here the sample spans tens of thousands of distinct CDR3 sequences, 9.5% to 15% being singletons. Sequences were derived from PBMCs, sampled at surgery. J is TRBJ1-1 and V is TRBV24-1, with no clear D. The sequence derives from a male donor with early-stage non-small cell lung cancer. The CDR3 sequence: CATRKGNTEAFF. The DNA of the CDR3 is TGTGCCACCAGAAAGGGGAACACTGAAGCTTTCTTT.